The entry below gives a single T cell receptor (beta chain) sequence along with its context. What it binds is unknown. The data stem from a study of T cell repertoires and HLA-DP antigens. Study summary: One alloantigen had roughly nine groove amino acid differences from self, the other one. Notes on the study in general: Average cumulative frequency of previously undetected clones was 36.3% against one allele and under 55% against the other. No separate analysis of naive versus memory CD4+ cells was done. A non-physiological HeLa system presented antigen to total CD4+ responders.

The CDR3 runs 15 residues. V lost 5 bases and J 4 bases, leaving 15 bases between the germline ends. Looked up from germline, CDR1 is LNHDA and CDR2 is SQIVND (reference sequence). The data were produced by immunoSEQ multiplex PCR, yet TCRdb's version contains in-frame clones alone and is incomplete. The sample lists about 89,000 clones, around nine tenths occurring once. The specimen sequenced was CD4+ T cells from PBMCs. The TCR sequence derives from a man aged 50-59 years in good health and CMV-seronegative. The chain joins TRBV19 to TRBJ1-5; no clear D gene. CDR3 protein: CASSPQLRDNQPQHF. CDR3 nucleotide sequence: TGTGCCAGTAGTCCACAGCTGCGGGATAATCAGCCCCAGCATTTT.